Below, 20 T cell receptor beta chains from the same sample are listed, as sequenced in a study of T cell responses to AZD1222 COVID-19 vaccine. Only in-frame clones appear in the TCRdb table, and some are missing; sequencing was by immunoSEQ multiplex PCR. Among more than 95,000 clones, about 85% were seen once, and the ten largest hold 3.5% to 5%. Specimen: peripheral blood, collected 28 days after the second AZD1222 dose. The receptors were gathered from an adult who received the AZD1222 COVID-19 vaccine.

The chain combines TRBV28 with TRBJ1-5; D remains ambiguous. Trimming stripped 7 bases from V and 7 bases from J, with 17 bases between. The CDR3 sequence is 14 residues long. Germline V CDR1 and CDR2: MDHEN, SYDVKM. CDR3 sequence reads: CASTNGLQGQPQHF. The CDR3, as DNA: TGTGCCAGCACTAACGGGCTCCAAGGCCAGCCCCAGCATTTT.

The CDR3 loop is CASSTHTGQGGYTF. CDR3 DNA sequence: TGTGCCAGCAGCACCCACACCGGACAGGGGGGCTACACCTTC. V is TRBV7-2 and J is TRBJ1-2; 9 nucleotides align to TRBD1. The J segment lost 8 bases and the V segment lost 5 bases, leaving 9 bases of the junction unmatched. Germline-derived CDR1 and CDR2 are SGHTA and FQGNSA. The CDR3 is 14 amino acids.

The chain links TRBV5-4 to TRBJ2-2; TRBD1 is a possible D gene (5 bases). Trimming cost V 3 bases and J 0 bases, with 9 bases left between them. The CDR3 is made up of 15 amino acids. Germline lookup yields CDR1 SGHNT and CDR2 YYREEE (reference sequence). The CDR3 DNA is TGTGCCAGCAGCTGGGGCTATACGAACACCGGGGAGCTGTTTTTT. Encoded protein: CASSWGYTNTGELFF.

The J gene is TRBJ2-2, the V gene TRBV10-2, with a tentative D call TRBD2 (6 bases). V gave up 6 bases and J gave up 2 bases, with 13 bases separating them. CDR1 WSHSY and CDR2 SAAADI come from the germline V gene. The CDR3 sequence is 15 residues long. The CDR3 sequence: CASRGSGLNTGELFF. In DNA, the CDR3 is TGCGCCAGCAGAGGATCGGGACTCAACACCGGGGAGCTGTTTTTT.

The V call is TRBV10-3, the J call TRBJ1-3; no clear D. The CDR3 has 15 amino acids. CDR1 ENHRY and CDR2 SYGVKD come from the germline V gene. Trimming cost V 5 bases and J 1 base, with 12 bases left between them. CDR3 residues: CAISRTVSSGNTIYF. The CDR3 region has the DNA TGTGCCATCAGTAGGACCGTGTCGTCTGGAAACACCATATATTTT.

J is TRBJ1-4 and V is TRBV7-6; D is unclear. Germline loops: CDR1 SGHVS, CDR2 FNYEAQ. V was pared by 6 bases and J by 8 bases, with 19 bases between. CDR3 length: 15 residues. The CDR3 region is CASSIGDRLREKLFF. The CDR3 coding sequence is TGTGCCAGCAGTATAGGAGATAGGCTACGGGAAAAACTGTTTTTT. The full variable domain, its missing parts supplied by reference TRBV7-6 and TRBJ1-4, is GAGVSQSPRYKVTKRGQDVALRCDPISGHVSLYWYRQALGQGPEFLTYFNYEAQQDKSGLPNDRFSAERPEGSISTLTIQRTEQRDSAMYRCASSIGDRLREKLFFGSGTQLSVL.

The V gene is TRBV5-1, the J gene TRBJ1-4; D possibly corresponds to TRBD1 (5 bases). The ends were cut back, 0 bases at V and 5 bases at J, with 17 bases in the middle. The CDR3 loop spans 17 amino acids. The V gene's germline CDR1 is SGHRS and CDR2 YFSETQ. The CDR3 loop is CASSLDTGGGSNEKLFF. The CDR3 region has the DNA TGCGCCAGCAGCTTGGATACGGGGGGAGGATCGAATGAAAAACTGTTTTTT.

The chain recombines TRBV28 with TRBJ2-6; tentative D call: TRBD1 (5 bases). Germline values: CDR1 MDHEN, CDR2 SYDVKM. The ends were cut back, 4 bases at V and 0 bases at J, with 7 bases in the middle. This CDR3 is 15 amino acids long. The DNA of the CDR3 is TGTGCCAGCAGTTCAGACAGCTCTGGGGCCAACGTCCTGACTTTC. Encoded protein: CASSSDSSGANVLTF.

The J gene is TRBJ2-1, the V gene TRBV19; D remains unclear. The germline V and J ends were trimmed by 7 bases and 3 bases, with 16 bases remaining between them. This CDR3 has 15 residues. The V gene's germline CDR1 is LNHDA and CDR2 SQIVND (reference sequence). This CDR3 reads CASTPRALLYNEQFF. The CDR3 bases are TGTGCCAGTACCCCCCGGGCCCTACTCTACAATGAGCAGTTCTTC.

This clone is termed medium-sized (0.01 to 0.1%). V and J are TRBV4-3 and TRBJ2-1, with TRBD2 identical over 10 bases. Germline V CDR1 and CDR2: LGHNA, YSLEER. This CDR3 comprises 14 residues. With V trimmed by 3 bases and J by 9 bases, 5 bases remained unmatched. The CDR3 protein is CASSQGTSDREQFF. CDR3 coding DNA: TGCGCCAGCAGCCAGGGGACTAGCGATCGTGAGCAGTTCTTC.

The chain employs TRBV3-1 (or the pseudogene TRBV3-2) and TRBJ1-1; 7 nucleotides agree with TRBD1. The V segment lost 6 bases and the J segment 7 bases; nucleotides outside the gene matches: 8. The length of the CDR3 is 13 residues. Germline CDR1 reads LGHDT; CDR2 reads YNNKEL (reference sequence). The chain's CDR3 is CASSRDRVGEAFF. CDR3 bases: TGTGCCAGCAGTCGAGACAGGGTCGGTGAAGCTTTCTTT.

This clone was seen only once. The chain is built from TRBV6-5 and TRBJ2-1, with 11 nucleotides matching TRBD2. CDR3 length equals 14 residues. The V gene's germline CDR1 is MNHEY and CDR2 SVGAGI. The J segment lost 6 bases and the V segment lost 6 bases, leaving 4 bases of the junction unmatched. CDR3 residues: CASSYSGGANEQFF. The CDR3 DNA reads TGTGCCAGCAGCTATAGCGGGGGGGCCAATGAGCAGTTCTTC.

V gene TRBV30 combines with J gene TRBJ1-2; possibly TRBD1 for D (5 bases). Germline CDR1 is GTSNPN and CDR2 is SVGIG (reference sequence). Deletions cut 0 bases from V and 6 bases from J, with 17 bases between. This CDR3 contains 15 residues. The CDR3 protein is CAWSVGGVTPNGYTF. CDR3 sequence (DNA): TGTGCCTGGAGTGTTGGGGGGGTGACCCCAAATGGCTACACCTTC.

V usage is TRBV30 and J usage is TRBJ1-1; 7 bases fit TRBD1. The CDR3 is 15 residues long. V dropped 4 bases and J dropped 0; count of bases not matched to a gene: 8. Germline CDR1 is GTSNPN and CDR2 is SVGIG (reference sequence). The chain's CDR3 is CAWTRPDRLNTEAFF. The CDR3, as DNA: TGTGCCTGGACCCGCCCGGACAGGCTGAACACTGAAGCTTTCTTT.

This clone was seen only a few times. The chain is built from TRBV7-8 and TRBJ2-1; 8 bases agree with TRBD1. The CDR3 loop spans 16 amino acids. The germline gives CDR1 SGHVS, CDR2 FQNEAQ. Unmatched junction bases numbered 12, after V lost 4 bases and J lost 7 bases. In nucleotides, the CDR3 is TGTGCCAGCAGCTCTCCCCCGGGACAGGTGATGAATGAGCAGTTCTTC. Amino acids: CASSSPPGQVMNEQFF.

This clone is a singleton in its sample. This rearrangement joins TRBV7-2 to TRBJ1-2, with a possible D match to TRBD1 (6 bases). With 4 bases removed from V and 3 bases from J, the gap between germline ends came to 9 bases. The CDR3 loop spans 13 amino acids. Germline CDR1 SGHTA, CDR2 FQGNSA. DNA for the CDR3: TGTGCCAGCAGCTACGGACAGTACTATGGCTACACCTTC. Amino acid sequence: CASSYGQYYGYTF.

The chain employs TRBV19 and TRBJ1-6, with unresolved D. Germline CDR1 LNHDA, CDR2 SQIVND (reference sequence). The ends were cut back, 9 bases at V and 1 base at J, with 10 bases in the middle. The CDR3 is made up of 14 amino acids. The CDR3 reads CASQRASYNSPLHF. In DNA form, the CDR3 reads TGTGCCAGCCAGCGTGCTTCCTATAATTCACCCCTCCACTTT.

J is TRBJ2-7 and V is TRBV7-2; 8 bases are a match to TRBD2. V lost 6 bases and J lost 6; bases outside the gene matches: 10. CDR1 is SGHTA and CDR2 is FQGNSA in the germline V gene. CDR3 length equals 14 residues. In DNA form, the CDR3 reads TGTGCCAGCAGTTCCGGGGGGGCTCTTCGCGAGCAGTACTTC. The encoded protein is CASSSGGALREQYF.

The chain joins TRBV4-2 to TRBJ2-7; unclear D gene. From germline, CDR1 is LGHNA and CDR2 YNFKEQ. This CDR3 comprises 19 residues. V lost 1 base to trimming and J lost 0 bases, with 22 bases between them. This chain's CDR3 is CASSQVVPADATSSYEQYF. The CDR3 nucleotides read TGTGCCAGCAGCCAAGTGGTTCCGGCCGATGCGACGAGCTCCTACGAGCAGTACTTC.

This chain connects TRBV5-6 to TRBJ2-7, with TRBD1 matching 12 bases. The CDR3 length is 16 residues. Germline CDR1 SGHDT, CDR2 YYEEEE. Germline trimming cut 4 bases from V and 1 base from J; bases unmatched to any gene: 6. CDR3 nucleotide sequence: TGTGCCAGCAGCCCCGGGACAGGGGGCCGTTCCTACGAGCAGTACTTC. This translates into CASSPGTGGRSYEQYF.